The clone carrying this T cell receptor beta chain was detected once. Its antigen is undetermined. The data belong to a study of cytomegalovirus exposure and HLA in healthy donors. The PCR had 60 Vbeta and 13 Jbeta primers. The data were produced by immunoSEQ multiplex PCR, yet TCRdb's version contains in-frame clones alone and is incomplete. The repertoire includes some 190,000 clones, around four fifths of them detected once, and 1.5% to 2% sits in the top ten. The V and J ends lost 4 bases and 5 bases, in that order; junction bases with no gene match: 8. Germline values: CDR1 MDHEN, CDR2 SYDVKM. The CDR3 contains 15 residues. Study observations and caveats: Many donors shared some public TCRs, even though most TCR sequences were rare. In terms of immune exposure information, only CMV serostatus was available.

The J gene is TRBJ1-1, the V gene TRBV28; 9 nucleotides line up with TRBD1. The sequence came from a man aged 35 to 55 in good health and CMV-seropositive. Sequenced: PBMCs. The CDR3 here is CASSSQGARGTEAFF. DNA for the CDR3: TGTGCCAGCAGTTCACAGGGGGCCCGGGGAACTGAAGCTTTCTTT.